The 32 T cell receptor beta chains below come from one sample, sequenced in a study of molecular identifiers for immune sequencing clone quantification. TCRdb reanalysed the PCR reads using MiXCR and keeps one entry per CDR3 protein. The data hold about 60,000 distinct CDR3 sequences, with around 19% observed a single time. Sequencing was carried out using naive CD8+ T cells from blood, with Jurkat cell RNA spiked in. Specified subset: FACS-sorted CD8+CD4-CCR7+CD45RA+ naive T cells. These receptors came from a human donor in good health. Some libraries in this study had Jurkat cell RNA spiked in.

This clonotype was seen at least ten times. The chain carries TRBV19 and TRBJ2-6; no clear D gene. Trimming removed 7 bases at V and 3 bases at J, with 13 bases between. Germline CDR1 LNHDA, CDR2 SQIVND (reference sequence). The CDR3 is 15 residues long. The CDR3 region is CASNDGRYGANVLTF. In DNA form, the CDR3 reads TGTGCCAGTAACGACGGCCGCTATGGGGCCAACGTCCTGACTTTC.

There are many counts of this clonotype. The chain joins TRBV20-1 to TRBJ1-1; unclear D gene. Looked up from germline, CDR1 is DFQATT and CDR2 is SNEGSKA (reference sequence). This CDR3 is built from 13 residues. Trimming left V 2 bases short and J 3 bases short, with 10 bases between. Written as DNA, the CDR3 is TGCAGTGCTAGAATGGGAGATTACACTGAAGCTTTCTTT. Protein: CSARMGDYTEAFF.

This clonotype showed up many times. The rearrangement uses TRBV7-2 and TRBJ2-3, with a possible D match to TRBD2 (6 bases). This CDR3 is built from 20 residues. From germline, CDR1 is SGHTA and CDR2 FQGNSA. V was shortened by 2 bases and J by 2 bases, with 26 bases between the two germline ends. CDR3 DNA: TGTGCCAGCAGCTTAAGGGGAACTGCTTTTGGCGGGACTGTCACAGATACGCAGTATTTT. Protein: CASSLRGTAFGGTVTDTQYF.

This clonotype was detected only a few times. The rearrangement joins TRBV7-9 to TRBJ2-1; tentatively, D is TRBD1 or TRBD2 (6 bases each). CDR1 is SEHNR, CDR2 FQNEAQ, per germline (reference sequence). The V end lost 5 bases, the J end lost 4 bases, and 15 bases lay between the germline ends. The CDR3 contains 15 residues. CDR3 amino acids: CASSPRWGAYNEQFF. Written as DNA, the CDR3 is TGTGCCAGCAGCCCGCGTTGGGGGGCGTACAATGAGCAGTTCTTC. Complete variable domain (other parts from reference TRBV7-9 and TRBJ2-1): DTGVSQNPRHKITKRGQNVTFRCDPISEHNRLYWYRQTLGQGPEFLTYFQNEAQLEKSRLLSDRFSAERPKGSFSTLEIQRTEQGDSAMYLCASSPRWGAYNEQFFGPGTRLTVL.

The genes are TRBV12-3 or TRBV12-4 and TRBJ2-3; D uncertain. This CDR3 has 14 amino acids. With 2 bases removed from V and 2 bases from J, the gap between germline ends came to 8 bases. CDR3 sequence (DNA): TGTGCCAGCAGTTTATATAAGGCCACAGATACGCAGTATTTT. Its protein product is CASSLYKATDTQYF.

The chain's CDR3 is CASLSGRGHNEQYF. CDR3 in DNA: TGTGCCAGCCTGAGCGGACGGGGACACAACGAGCAGTACTTC. The J gene is TRBJ2-7, the V gene TRBV2, with a tentative D call TRBD1 (6 bases). V lost 8 bases and J 5 bases, leaving 19 bases between the germline ends. Germline V gene lookup returns CDR1 SNHLY and CDR2 FYNNEI. This CDR3 has 14 residues.

This clonotype was counted once. The V gene is TRBV11-3, the J gene TRBJ2-1; TRBD2 might be the D (6 bases). With 0 bases removed from V and 3 bases from J, the gap between germline ends came to 12 bases. This CDR3 contains 16 residues. Germline V CDR1 and CDR2: SGHNT, YENEEA. CDR3 nucleotides: TGTGCCAGCAGCTTAGATGGTGGGGGGATCTACAATGAGCAGTTCTTC. It codes for CASSLDGGGIYNEQFF. Variable domain in full (rest from reference TRBV11-3 and TRBJ2-1): EAGVVQSPRYKIIEKKQPVAFWCNPISGHNTLYWYLQNLGQGPELLIRYENEEAVDDSQLPKDRFSAERLKGVDSTLKIQPAELGDSAVYLCASSLDGGGIYNEQFFGPGTRLTVL.

The CDR3 coding sequence is TGTGCCAGCAGTTTTCTCGGGACAGGGGGCATATCACCCCTCCACTTT. Translating it yields CASSFLGTGGISPLHF. This chain connects TRBV27 to TRBJ1-6; 12 positions match TRBD1. Germline CDR1 is MNHEY and CDR2 is SMNVEV (reference sequence). V trimming: 3 bases; J trimming: 10 bases; junction bases outside the gene matches: 7. The CDR3 covers 16 residues.

As regards this clonotype: This may be a read error: a much more frequent sequence differs by one nucleotide. This sequence joins TRBV12-3 or TRBV12-4 and TRBJ2-2, with 8 bases matching TRBD1. The J segment lost 3 bases and the V segment lost 6 bases, leaving 9 bases of the junction unmatched. CDR3 length equals 16 residues. The CDR3 is CASRLRGRVYTGELFF. CDR3 nucleotide sequence: TGTGCCAGCAGGCTCAGGGGGCGAGTGTACACCGGGGAGCTGTTTTTT.

This clonotype occurred a few times. V and J are TRBV7-9 and TRBJ2-7; D is perhaps TRBD1 (5 bases). Trimming stripped 1 base from V and 0 bases from J, with 13 bases between. The CDR3 sequence is 16 residues long. Looked up from germline, CDR1 is SEHNR and CDR2 is FQNEAQ (reference sequence). The CDR3 reads CASSLDETANSYEQYF. The CDR3 bases are TGTGCCAGCAGCTTAGATGAGACAGCGAACTCCTACGAGCAGTACTTC.

Only a few counts were recorded for this clonotype. The chain employs TRBV27 and TRBJ2-7, with no clear D. V lost 3 bases to trimming and J lost 2 bases, with 8 bases between them. The CDR3 spans 13 residues. Germline V gives CDR1 MNHEY, CDR2 SMNVEV (reference sequence). The CDR3 DNA follows: TGTGCCAGCAGTTTTAATAGGGCCTACGAGCAGTACTTC. This gives the protein CASSFNRAYEQYF.

Concerning this clonotype: This may stem from a read error, because a much larger clone lies one nucleotide away. The CDR3 DNA reads as TGTGCCAGCAGGAAGACAGGGGGTATCCATGGCTACACCTTC. This gives the protein CASRKTGGIHGYTF. V gene TRBV6-5 combines with J gene TRBJ1-2, with 9 positions matching TRBD1. Germline trimming cut 6 bases from V and 6 bases from J; bases unmatched to any gene: 8. Germline V CDR1 and CDR2: MNHEY, SVGAGI. This CDR3 region has 14 residues.

There are many counts of this clonotype. The chain carries TRBV2 and TRBJ1-1; D is undetermined. Germline V lookup: CDR1 SNHLY, CDR2 FYNNEI. CDR3 size: 13 residues. V gave up 1 base and J gave up 3 bases, with 6 bases separating them. The DNA of the CDR3 is TGTGCCAGCAGTGAAGAAGTGCACACTGAAGCTTTCTTT. Translating it yields CASSEEVHTEAFF.

This clonotype was observed many times. The CDR3 nucleotides read TGTGCCACCAGCCGCGGGCTTAATGAGCAGTTCTTC. Protein: CATSRGLNEQFF. J is TRBJ2-1 and V is TRBV12-3 or TRBV12-4; weak D call: TRBD2 (5 bases). The CDR3 has 12 amino acids. V shed 10 bases and J shed 7 bases, with 14 bases lying between them.

As to this clonotype: Since a much larger clone is just one base distant, this may be a read error. It is likely a read error, because the conserved phenylalanine at the end of the CDR3 is missing. The V gene is TRBV7-2, the J gene TRBJ2-7; TRBD1 might be the D (6 bases). The germline V gene has CDR1 SGHTA and CDR2 FQGNSA. This CDR3 has 14 residues. Trimming shortened V by 1 base and J by 0 bases, and 7 bases separated the two germline ends. CDR3 region: CASSLDRVSYEQYS. Written as DNA, the CDR3 is TGTGCCAGCAGCTTAGACAGGGTCTCCTACGAGCAGTACTCC.

The sample holds many counts of this clonotype. The V call is TRBV9, the J call TRBJ2-7, with D hard to call. V was clipped by 5 bases and J by 9 bases, with 12 bases between them. Germline V gives CDR1 SGDLS, CDR2 YYNGEE. The CDR3 contains 11 residues. CDR3 residues: CASSDSTVQYF. CDR3 DNA sequence: TGTGCCAGCAGTGACTCTACGGTGCAGTACTTC.

This clonotype appeared a few times. V usage is TRBV24-1 and J usage is TRBJ1-5; D unresolved. The V and J ends lost 3 bases and 4 bases respectively, with 9 bases between them. Germline-derived CDR1 and CDR2 are KGHDR and SFDVKD. The CDR3 covers 14 residues. The CDR3 coding sequence is TGTGCCACCAGTGATCAGGAGGATAATCAGCCCCAGCATTTT. This codes for CATSDQEDNQPQHF.

This clonotype showed up many times. The rearrangement joins TRBV2 to TRBJ2-7; 13 bases align to TRBD2. This CDR3 contains 18 residues. CDR1 SNHLY and CDR2 FYNNEI come from the germline V gene. V trimming: 2 bases; J trimming: 4 bases; junction bases outside the gene matches: 11. CDR3 DNA: TGTGCCAGCAGTGAATTAGGACTAGCGGGAGTGGGGCGATACGAGCAGTACTTC. Translation: CASSELGLAGVGRYEQYF.

This clonotype was recorded many times. The J gene is TRBJ2-7, the V gene TRBV5-1; D is unresolved. Germline V gene data show CDR1 as SGHRS and CDR2 as YFSETQ. V was pared by 0 bases and J by 2 bases, with 9 bases between. The CDR3 sequence is 14 residues long. CDR3 protein: CASSLDLGPYEQYF. CDR3 DNA sequence: TGCGCCAGCAGCTTGGATCTCGGCCCCTACGAGCAGTACTTC.

Concerning this clonotype: This clone may be a read error of a much larger clone one base away. The rearrangement uses TRBV29-1 and TRBJ1-2, with TRBD1 identical over 8 bases. The CDR3 contains 14 residues. Germline CDR1 and CDR2: SQVTM and ANQGSEA. The CDR3 DNA is TGCAGCGTTTCATGGCTTCAGGGGGCTGATGGCTGCACCTTC. Translating it yields CSVSWLQGADGCTF.

Ten or more counts support this clonotype. The V and J genes are TRBV7-8 and TRBJ2-5; D might be TRBD2 (6 bases). The V and J ends lost 7 bases and 2 bases respectively, with 17 bases between them. The CDR3 runs to 15 residues. The germline V gene encodes CDR1 SGHVS and CDR2 FQNEAQ. The CDR3 spells CASTKRAGPQETQYF. CDR3 DNA: TGTGCCAGCACCAAGCGGGCAGGACCTCAAGAGACCCAGTACTTC.

The table lists this clonotype with many counts. The CDR3 protein is CASSQELDTQYF. As DNA, the CDR3 is TGTGCCAGCAGCCAAGAACTGGATACGCAGTATTTT. The V and J genes are TRBV14 and TRBJ2-3; D uncertain. Looked up from germline, CDR1 is SGHDN and CDR2 is FVKESK. Trimming left V 0 bases short and J 6 bases short, with 4 bases between. The CDR3 has 12 residues.

This clonotype was observed many times. The chain joins TRBV6-2 or TRBV6-3 to TRBJ2-4, with 11 bases matching TRBD2. Germline V gene sequence: CDR1 MNHEY, CDR2 SVGEGT. Germline trimming cut 4 bases from V and 5 bases from J; bases unmatched to any gene: 7. This CDR3 region has 16 residues. In DNA form, the CDR3 reads TGTGCCAGCAGTTTCGGGACTAGCGGAGACCAAAACATTCAGTACTTC. This encodes CASSFGTSGDQNIQYF.

The J gene is TRBJ2-3, the V gene TRBV30, with TRBD2 matching 9 bases. Trimming took 2 bases from V and 10 from J; bases not matched to a gene: 13. Germline V lookup: CDR1 GTSNPN, CDR2 SVGIG (reference sequence). The CDR3 loop spans 15 amino acids. CDR3 protein: CAWSMLAGASDSQYF. As DNA, the CDR3 is TGTGCCTGGAGTATGTTAGCGGGAGCCTCTGATTCGCAGTATTTT.

This clonotype has ten or more counts. The chain has TRBV7-9 and TRBJ1-3; no reliable D call. V lost 4 bases and J lost 6, with 7 bases in between. This CDR3 comprises 12 residues. Per the germline V gene, CDR1 is SEHNR and CDR2 is FQNEAQ (reference sequence). CDR3 sequence: CASSYSTNTIYF. CDR3 in DNA: TGTGCCAGCAGCTACAGCACAAACACCATATATTTT.

The chain recombines TRBV12-3 or TRBV12-4 with TRBJ1-3; no firm D call. This CDR3 has 15 residues. V gave up 2 bases and J gave up 4 bases, with 12 bases separating them. The CDR3 loop reads CASSLWPRSGNTIYF. The CDR3 DNA is TGTGCCAGCAGTTTATGGCCCAGGAGCGGAAACACCATATATTTT.

This clonotype was found many times. The V and J genes are TRBV6-5 and TRBJ1-5; perhaps TRBD1 as D (5 bases). This CDR3 region has 14 residues. Germline V CDR1 and CDR2: MNHEY, SVGAGI. V shed 3 bases and J shed 6 bases, with 12 bases lying between them. The CDR3 DNA sequence: TGTGCCAGCAGTTATCTCGCAGGGAGTCAGCCCCAGCATTTT. Amino acid sequence: CASSYLAGSQPQHF.

Ten or more counts support this clonotype. The V and J genes are TRBV19 and TRBJ2-1; possibly TRBD2 for D (5 bases). This CDR3 is 16 amino acids long. Germline CDR1 reads LNHDA; CDR2 reads SQIVND (reference sequence). Trimming removed 6 bases at V and 3 bases at J, with 18 bases between. Here the CDR3 DNA reads TGTGCCAGTAGCGACGACCTAGACGGGGTCTACAATGAGCAGTTCTTC. Protein sequence: CASSDDLDGVYNEQFF.

This clonotype appeared many times. The chain uses TRBV4-1 and TRBJ2-2; no reliable D call. V was cut by 0 bases and J by 5 bases, with 7 bases left in between. CDR3 length: 14 residues. In germline, CDR1 is MGHRA, CDR2 YSYEKL. In DNA form, the CDR3 reads TGCGCCAGCAGCCAAGAAGGAGCTACCGGGGAGCTGTTTTTT. Its protein product is CASSQEGATGELFF.

V is TRBV11-2 and J is TRBJ2-3; 8 positions agree with TRBD2. The CDR3 length is 15 residues. The junction had 4 bases not matched to a gene; V was cut back by 1 base and J by 4 bases. Germline CDR1 is SGHAT and CDR2 is FQNNGV. The CDR3 region is CASSLVFGGADTQYF. The CDR3 bases are TGTGCCAGCAGCTTAGTTTTCGGGGGGGCAGATACGCAGTATTTT.

This clonotype was found many times. The chain links TRBV28 to TRBJ2-3; D gene uncertain. V was clipped by 6 bases and J by 5 bases, with 9 bases between them. This CDR3 has 12 residues. Germline loops: CDR1 MDHEN, CDR2 SYDVKM. CDR3 in DNA: TGTGCCAGCAGCATAAGCCTAGATACGCAGTATTTT. Its protein product is CASSISLDTQYF.

This clonotype was counted between two and nine times. The J gene is TRBJ2-1, the V gene TRBV6-5, with 10 bases matching TRBD2. In germline, CDR1 is MNHEY, CDR2 SVGAGI. The CDR3 consists of 15 residues. The J segment lost 5 bases and the V segment lost 3 bases, leaving 4 bases of the junction unmatched. Here the CDR3 reads CASSYVAGGDNEQFF. In DNA, the CDR3 is TGTGCCAGCAGTTATGTAGCGGGAGGTGACAATGAGCAGTTCTTC.